This T cell receptor beta chain was identified during a study of Ad26.COV2.S vaccination and SARS-CoV-2 variants (TCRdb year 2021). Regarding the study in general: Vaccine-arm donors were drawn from COV1001, a multicentre, randomized, double-blind, placebo-controlled phase I-IIa trial of Ad26.COV2.S in healthy adults. Blinding of investigators to trial group allocation was maintained during experiments and outcome assessment. Trial participants were randomized into five groups of five, in which low-dose or high-dose Ad26.COV2.S was given once or twice, or placebo was given on both occasions. A total of 32 samples were included in the TCR-sequenced set, comprising roughly 20 Ad26.COV2.S vaccine recipients, 5 placebo recipients and 8 SARS-CoV-2 convalescent individuals. TCRbeta repertoire sequencing served as the tool for gauging how specific and how broad the SARS-CoV-2-reactive T cell receptors were following Ad26.COV2.S vaccination. Dosing of Ad26.COV2.S was intramuscular, at either 5x10^10 or 1x10^11 viral particles, delivered as one shot or as two shots spaced 56 days apart. Points the paper makes about the study in general: The authors noted that the TCR breadth and depth analyses may have underestimated total T cell responses. Higher spike-specific TCR breadth was observed in Ad26.COV2.S recipients than in placebo recipients (P = 0.0014). The study was not powered to compare responses between vaccine doses or regimens. Substantial breadth of spike-specific CD8+ and CD4+ T cell responses was reported after vaccination. Comparable non-spike TCR breadth was observed between vaccine and placebo recipients, consistent with only spike being contained in the vaccine.

The CDR3 runs 15 amino acids, cysteine and phenylalanine included. This entry keeps only the CDR3 DNA: 45 bases, framed from base 1. At the junction V is shortened by 2 bases and J by 4 bases, with 12 bases in between. The germline V gene (reference sequence) provides CDR1 MNHNY and CDR2 SVGAGI. TCRbeta CDR3 regions were sequenced with the immunoSEQ Assay. After extraction, genomic DNA underwent amplification by bias-controlled multiplex PCR, followed by high-throughput sequencing. In the paper's pipeline: To quantify the absolute abundance of each unique TCRbeta CDR3 region, sequences were collapsed and filtered. Usable DNA was measured by amplifying reference genes present in all nucleated cells, and TCRbeta template counts were normalized to that usable DNA to estimate T cell fraction. Repertoire TCRs were annotated as SARS-CoV-2-specific when V gene, CDR3 amino acid sequence and J gene were exactly matched to a known reactive TCR set. The reference SARS-CoV-2 TCR set was obtained from MIRA and was filtered for enrichment in COVID-19-positive ImmuneCODE repertoires, whereby public or cross-reactive TCRs were removed. Using the MIRA antigens, annotated TCRs were further analysed by specific ORF or by position within an ORF. Breadth was defined as the number of annotated unique rearrangements divided by the total number of unique productive rearrangements, and depth was defined as the summed frequency of the annotated unique rearrangements. TCR breadth was compared between groups using two-sided Wilcoxon rank-sum tests. TCRdb mirrors the immuneACCESS table, restricted to in-frame sequences. Some clones are absent from its copies; in checked studies, under half trace to an unresolved V gene, and the reason for the others is unknown. V and J calls and clone size come straight from that table; D and trimming were deduced from the DNA. The table for this sample lists about 400,000 clones; approximately 90% of them were counted only once. The biggest ten clones account for around 3.6% of the sample.

The treatment or condition tag for this specimen amounts to: around 19 received Ad26.COV2.S at low or high dose, single or two shots; about 5 received placebo; per-sample allocation not given. For vaccine and placebo recipients, repertoires were sequenced using samples collected on day 63 after the first injection. In Cohort 1b, roughly 25 adults aged 18-55 years were enrolled at a single site in Boston, USA, between 29 July and 7 August 2020. Ad26.COV2.S consisted of a replication-incompetent adenovirus type 26 vector by which a prefusion-stabilized SARS-CoV-2 spike protein from the original Wuhan strain was expressed. This clone has only a few counts. What antigen it recognizes has not been identified. No per-base quality is available; no much larger clone lies one base away.

The source was peripheral blood, collected in a trial of Ad26.COV2.S vaccine versus placebo. The TCR originated in a person aged 18 to 59 who received the Ad26.COV2.S COVID-19 vaccine or a placebo. The chain is assembled from TRBV6-6 and TRBJ2-1, with TRBD1 tentatively as D gene (5 bases match). This receptor carries the CDR3 CASSYNPGMYNEQFF. The sequenced DNA is TGTGCCAGCAGTTACAATCCAGGGATGTACAATGAGCAGTTCTTC.